A single sample gave rise to the 24 T cell receptor beta chains below, sequenced in a study of blood T cell repertoires in COVID-19. Sequenced by immunoSEQ multiplex PCR; TCRdb stores in-frame clones only, minus some. The sample records about 160,000 clones, approximately 93% being singletons. The sample taken for sequencing was peripheral blood. These receptors originate from a woman aged 60-70 years with COVID-19, enrolled during active disease.

The chain recombines TRBV15 with TRBJ1-5; 8 bases align to TRBD1. Germline V gene data show CDR1 as LNHNV and CDR2 as YYDKDF (reference sequence). The CDR3 contains 14 residues. Unmatched junction bases numbered 2, after V lost 1 base and J lost 6 bases. The CDR3 DNA reads as TGTGCCACCAGCAGAGGCAGGGGGCGTCAGCCCCAGCATTTT. Translating gives CATSRGRGRQPQHF.

This chain joins TRBV7-3 and TRBJ1-1; 7 bases line up with TRBD1. The ends lost 4 bases at V and 3 bases at J; junction bases unmatched: 2. Germline CDR1 is SGHTA and CDR2 is FQGTGA. CDR3 length equals 13 residues. CDR3 sequence (DNA): TGTGCCAGCAGCTCAGACAGGGACACTGAAGCTTTCTTT. This translates into CASSSDRDTEAFF.

The genes are TRBV3-1 (or the pseudogene TRBV3-2) and TRBJ1-2; D is ambiguous. The V gene's germline CDR1 is LGHDT and CDR2 YNNKEL (reference sequence). This CDR3 has 15 amino acids. Trimming took off 0 bases at V and 0 bases at J, with 8 bases between the two ends. The CDR3 spells CASSQEMAANYGYTF. In DNA form, the CDR3 reads TGTGCCAGCAGCCAAGAAATGGCAGCTAACTATGGCTACACCTTC.

This chain links TRBV11-2 with TRBJ1-1, with TRBD1 as a possible D gene (6 bases). Trimming pared 5 bases from V and 6 bases from J, leaving 22 bases between. Germline assignment: CDR1 SGHAT and CDR2 FQNNGV. CDR3 length: 16 amino acids. The CDR3 reads CASSIHRESPGPEAFF. The CDR3 region has the DNA TGTGCCAGCAGCATTCACAGGGAATCGCCGGGCCCTGAAGCTTTCTTT.

The chain employs TRBV20-1 and TRBJ1-1; no clear D gene. CDR3 length: 11 amino acids. Germline loops: CDR1 DFQATT, CDR2 SNEGSKA (reference sequence). V was pared by 8 bases and J by 6 bases, with 13 bases between. CDR3 DNA sequence: TGCAGTTATATGCGAGTGGCTGAAGCTTTCTTT. Residues: CSYMRVAEAFF.

The rearrangement links TRBV4-2 to TRBJ1-6, with D unclear. With 0 bases removed from V and 0 bases from J, the gap between germline ends came to 18 bases. Per the germline V gene, CDR1 is LGHNA and CDR2 is YNFKEQ. The CDR3 totals 20 residues. This CDR3 reads CASSQDLTGALSSYNSPLHF. The CDR3 DNA follows: TGTGCCAGCAGCCAAGATCTCACCGGTGCCCTGAGCTCCTATAATTCACCCCTCCACTTT.

This clone appeared a few times. Other DNA variants within this sample encode the same CDR3. V and J are TRBV5-1 and TRBJ2-2, with D uncertain. CDR1 is SGHRS, CDR2 YFSETQ, per germline. V lost 2 bases and J 1 base, leaving 6 bases between the germline ends. The CDR3 has 14 amino acids. The CDR3 DNA sequence: TGCGCCAGCAGCTTATCAGGGAACACCGGGGAGCTGTTTTTT. Translating it yields CASSLSGNTGELFF.

The chain uses TRBV30 and TRBJ1-1; D possibly corresponds to TRBD1 (5 bases). CDR1 is GTSNPN, CDR2 SVGIG, per germline (reference sequence). This CDR3 region has 13 residues. The V and J ends lost 1 base and 1 base respectively, with 7 bases between them. The CDR3 region is CAWSGQSNTEAFF. CDR3 nucleotide sequence: TGTGCCTGGAGTGGACAGTCGAACACTGAAGCTTTCTTT.

The rearrangement links TRBV19 to TRBJ2-7; TRBD1 is a possible D gene (6 bases). The CDR3 length is 13 residues. Trimming removed 6 bases from V and 5 bases from J, with 14 bases in between. The germline CDR1 and CDR2 sequences are LNHDA and SQIVND (reference sequence). The CDR3 region has the DNA TGTGCCAGTAGGGAACAGGGTTTTGACGAGCAGTACTTC. Encoded protein: CASREQGFDEQYF.

The chain links TRBV5-4 to TRBJ2-1; D not certain. The germline CDR1 and CDR2 sequences are SGHNT and YYREEE (reference sequence). The CDR3 totals 15 residues. Trimming took 2 bases from V and 2 from J, leaving 11 bases between them. CDR3 amino acids: CASSLGDSAYNEQFF. Written as DNA, the CDR3 is TGTGCCAGCAGCTTAGGAGACTCCGCCTACAATGAGCAGTTCTTC. The whole variable domain, remainder taken from reference TRBV5-4 and TRBJ2-1, is ETGVTQSPTHLIKTRGQQVTLRCSSQSGHNTVSWYQQALGQGPQFIFQYYREEENGRGNFPPRFSGLQFPNYSSELNVNALELDDSALYLCASSLGDSAYNEQFFGPGTRLTVL.

The chain joins TRBV30 to TRBJ2-3, with 7 bases fitting TRBD2. The J segment lost 4 bases and the V segment lost 2 bases, leaving 9 bases of the junction unmatched. Germline lookup yields CDR1 GTSNPN and CDR2 SVGIG (reference sequence). The CDR3 extends over 15 amino acids. The DNA of the CDR3 is TGTGCCTGGAGTCCCGGGGGGTACCTCGCAGATACGCAGTATTTT. Its translation is CAWSPGGYLADTQYF.

J is TRBJ2-7 and V is TRBV19, with a weak D call TRBD1 (6 bases). CDR1 is LNHDA and CDR2 is SQIVND in the germline V gene (reference sequence). There are 14 residues in the CDR3. V was clipped by 4 bases and J by 3 bases, with 13 bases between them. CDR3 DNA: TGTGCCAGTAGTAAGGGGGTTGCGGACTACGAGCAGTACTTC. Translated: CASSKGVADYEQYF.

V and J are TRBV7-2 and TRBJ1-2; the match to TRBD1 covers 9 bases. Losses at the gene ends were 11 bases for V and 9 bases for J; bases not matched to a gene: 19. Germline V gene data show CDR1 as SGHTA and CDR2 as FQGNSA. The CDR3 extends over 15 amino acids. The DNA of the CDR3 is TGTGCCGGAGGGGCCCCGGGACAGGGATATGGCCGCTACACCTTC. This sequence encodes CAGGAPGQGYGRYTF.

The gene calls are TRBV6-5 and TRBJ1-1, with 10 bases that match TRBD1. The trim removed 8 bases at V and 5 bases at J, leaving 5 bases unmatched. Germline V gives CDR1 MNHEY, CDR2 SVGAGI. The CDR3 loop spans 13 amino acids. In DNA, the CDR3 is TGTGCCAGCGGACGGACAGGGGGGACTGAAGCTTTCTTT. Residues: CASGRTGGTEAFF.

The chain employs TRBV6-6 and TRBJ2-4, with 13 bases identical to TRBD2. Per germline, CDR1 MNHNY and CDR2 SVGAGI (reference sequence). This CDR3 is 17 amino acids long. J was trimmed by 6 bases and V by 5 bases; bases with no gene match: 10. Here the CDR3 DNA reads TGTGCCAGCAGTCCAACGACTAGCGGGGGGACTGGAAACATTCAGTACTTC. It translates to CASSPTTSGGTGNIQYF.

This rearrangement joins TRBV6-5 to TRBJ1-2, with 7 nucleotides matching TRBD1. The CDR3 spans 15 residues. V trimming: 7 bases; J trimming: 5 bases; junction bases outside the gene matches: 13. CDR1 is MNHEY, CDR2 SVGAGI, per germline. The CDR3 region is CASIQAIGGNYGYTF. In DNA, the CDR3 is TGTGCCAGCATCCAAGCAATAGGGGGCAATTATGGCTACACCTTC.

The chain combines TRBV4-1 with TRBJ2-2; TRBD1 aligns across 10 bases. CDR1 and CDR2 (germline): MGHRA, YSYEKL. V dropped 0 bases and J dropped 3; count of bases not matched to a gene: 1. CDR3 length equals 16 residues. The CDR3 here is CASSQETGGYTGELFF. Written as DNA, the CDR3 is TGCGCCAGCAGCCAAGAGACAGGGGGCTACACCGGGGAGCTGTTTTTT.

V usage is TRBV5-1 and J usage is TRBJ1-3; D ambiguous. The CDR3 is 15 residues long. The V gene's germline CDR1 is SGHRS and CDR2 YFSETQ. V was clipped by 4 bases and J by 0 bases, with 11 bases between them. As DNA, the CDR3 is TGCGCCAGCAGCGCCGCACGCGACTCTGGAAACACCATATATTTT. It codes for CASSAARDSGNTIYF.

The V call is TRBV27, the J call TRBJ1-5, with TRBD1 matching over 7 bases. Germline CDR1 and CDR2: MNHEY and SMNVEV (reference sequence). After removal of 6 bases from V and 2 bases from J, the junction contained 7 bases not matched to a gene. CDR3 size: 15 residues. This CDR3 is CASSRDSRGNQPQHF. As DNA, the CDR3 is TGTGCCAGCAGCCGGGACAGTCGGGGCAATCAGCCCCAGCATTTT.

The chain carries TRBV19 and TRBJ1-5; no reliable D call. Trimming left V 5 bases short and J 2 bases short, with 16 bases between. The CDR3 is made up of 16 amino acids. Germline V gene data show CDR1 as LNHDA and CDR2 as SQIVND (reference sequence). The CDR3 loop is CASSLSAGRGNQPQHF. As DNA, the CDR3 is TGTGCCAGTAGTCTCTCCGCGGGGAGAGGCAATCAGCCCCAGCATTTT.

The V gene is TRBV9, the J gene TRBJ2-1, with D perhaps TRBD1 (6 bases). Trimming cost V 3 bases and J 0 bases, with 10 bases left between them. This CDR3 contains 15 residues. CDR1 SGDLS and CDR2 YYNGEE come from the germline V gene. The CDR3 DNA reads TGTGCCAGCAGCGAAGGACAGAGCTCCTACAATGAGCAGTTCTTC. Protein sequence: CASSEGQSSYNEQFF.

The V call is TRBV2, the J call TRBJ1-2; TRBD1 might be the D (6 bases). V gave up 5 bases and J gave up 7 bases, with 20 bases separating them. CDR1 SNHLY and CDR2 FYNNEI come from the germline V gene. The CDR3 consists of 15 residues. In nucleotides, the CDR3 is TGTGCCAGCAGTTCCCTGGACAGACCTCTGGTTGGCTACACCTTC. Protein: CASSSLDRPLVGYTF.

The V call is TRBV11-2, the J call TRBJ2-7; D might be TRBD2 (7 bases). V shed 2 bases and J shed 5 bases, with 13 bases lying between them. CDR3 length equals 14 residues. The germline V gene encodes CDR1 SGHAT and CDR2 FQNNGV. For the CDR3, the DNA is TGTGCCAGCAGCTTATGGGGGGGCCGCGACGAGCAGTACTTC. It translates to CASSLWGGRDEQYF.

The J gene is TRBJ2-6, the V gene TRBV4-2; 14 positions match TRBD2. The germline gives CDR1 LGHNA, CDR2 YNFKEQ. The length of the CDR3 is 20 residues. Trimming took 1 base from V and 0 from J; bases not matched to a gene: 5. In nucleotides, the CDR3 is TGTGCCAGCAGCCAAGCGGGACTAGCGGGGGCCGTCTCTGGGGCCAACGTCCTGACTTTC. Protein sequence: CASSQAGLAGAVSGANVLTF.